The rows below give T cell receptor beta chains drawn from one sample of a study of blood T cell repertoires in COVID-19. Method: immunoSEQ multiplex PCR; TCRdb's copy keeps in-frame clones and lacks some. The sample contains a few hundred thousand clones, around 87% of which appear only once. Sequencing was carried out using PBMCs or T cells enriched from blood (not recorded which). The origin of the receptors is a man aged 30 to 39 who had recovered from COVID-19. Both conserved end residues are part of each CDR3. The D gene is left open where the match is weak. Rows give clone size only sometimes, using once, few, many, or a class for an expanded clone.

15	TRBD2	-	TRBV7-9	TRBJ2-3	CASSKGLGSTDTQYF	TGTGCCAGCAGCAAGGGACTAGGCAGCACAGATACGCAGTATTTT
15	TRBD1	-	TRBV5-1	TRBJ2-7	CASSFGDRGTYEQYF	TGCGCCAGCAGCTTCGGGGACAGAGGTACCTACGAGCAGTACTTC
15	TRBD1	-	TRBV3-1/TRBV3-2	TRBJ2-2	CASSQRQGTVGELFF	TGTGCCAGCAGCCAAAGACAGGGGACGGTCGGGGAGCTGTTTTTT
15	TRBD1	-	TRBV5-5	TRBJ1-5	CASSLLTGGNQPQHF	TGTGCCAGCAGCTTGTTGACAGGGGGCAATCAGCCCCAGCATTTT
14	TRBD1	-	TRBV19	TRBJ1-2	CASSLQGAQYGYTF	TGTGCCAGTAGTTTACAGGGGGCGCAATATGGCTACACCTTC
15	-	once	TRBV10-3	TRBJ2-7	CAISDARGSSDEQYF	TGTGCCATCAGTGATGCCCGGGGAAGCAGCGACGAGCAGTACTTC
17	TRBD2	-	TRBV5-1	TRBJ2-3	CASSTSGTSGLTDTQYF	TGCGCCAGCAGCACCTCCGGGACTAGCGGACTCACAGATACGCAGTATTTT
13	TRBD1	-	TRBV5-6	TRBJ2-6	CASSQDRVNVLTF	TGTGCCAGCAGTCAGGACAGGGTCAACGTCCTGACTTTC
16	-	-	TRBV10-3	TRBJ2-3	CAISETIQGLGDTQYF	TGTGCCATCAGTGAGACAATACAGGGTTTGGGAGATACGCAGTATTTT
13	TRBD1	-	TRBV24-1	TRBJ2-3	CATKTGSTDTQYF	TGTGCCACCAAGACAGGGAGCACAGATACGCAGTATTTT
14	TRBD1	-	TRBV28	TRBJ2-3	CASSTGQGTDTQYF	TGTGCCAGCAGTACGGGACAGGGCACAGATACGCAGTATTTT